Following are 23 T cell receptor beta chains from one sample sequenced in a study of T cells in Graves' hyperthyroidism and ophthalmopathy. Amplification targeted TCR beta CDR3 regions from RNA transcripts. During a first-round RT-PCR of the TCR CDR3, the HTBI primer set was used. TCRdb recomputed calls from the multiplex PCR reads with MiXCR, one row per CDR3 protein. This table has approximately 480,000 distinct CDR3 sequences, under 25% appearing once. The sequencing input was blood. The source is a man between 18 and 29 years old with Graves' hyperthyroidism.

Only a few counts were recorded for this clonotype. The chain combines TRBV20-1 with TRBJ2-4; D gene ambiguous. Germline V CDR1 and CDR2: DFQATT, SNEGSKA (reference sequence). CDR3 length: 11 residues. Trimming stripped 3 bases from V and 8 bases from J, with 8 bases between. The CDR3 bases are TGCAGTGCTAGTTATATAGACATTCAGTACTTC. It encodes CSASYIDIQYF.

The table lists this clonotype with many counts. The V and J genes are TRBV12-3 or TRBV12-4 and TRBJ2-2; 7 bases agree with TRBD1. The CDR3 consists of 13 residues. J lost 7 bases, V lost 6 bases, and 5 bases had no gene match. The CDR3 protein is CASSPTGIGELFF. CDR3 coding DNA: TGTGCCAGCAGCCCGACAGGGATCGGGGAGCTGTTTTTT.

Ten or more counts support this clonotype. The chain combines TRBV5-1 with TRBJ2-5, with D maybe TRBD1 (6 bases). The germline V gene has CDR1 SGHRS and CDR2 YFSETQ. The CDR3 consists of 14 residues. Trimming removed 7 bases from V and 1 base from J, with 14 bases in between. The CDR3 bases are TGCGCCAGCCAATCCAGGGGCCCCCAAGAGACCCAGTACTTC. This encodes CASQSRGPQETQYF.

The V and J genes are TRBV12-5 and TRBJ1-1; 11 positions agree with TRBD1. The V gene end was trimmed by 1 base and the J gene end by 1 base; junction bases not matched to a gene: 11. CDR3 size: 19 residues. From germline, CDR1 is LGHNT and CDR2 FRNRAP. The CDR3 nucleotides read TGTGCTAGTGGTTTGGCAACCGGGACAGGGGGAGGACGGAACACTGAAGCTTTCTTT. Protein: CASGLATGTGGGRNTEAFF.

This clonotype has a count of ten or more. The chain employs TRBV6-1 and TRBJ2-5; weak D call: TRBD2 (5 bases). CDR3 length equals 15 residues. Germline loops: CDR1 MNHNS, CDR2 SASEGT. V was shortened by 4 bases and J by 1 base, with 13 bases between the two germline ends. CDR3 DNA: TGTGCCAGCAGTGTCGACGGAGGTCTCCAAGAGACCCAGTACTTC. Translating it yields CASSVDGGLQETQYF.

This clonotype has ten or more counts. The chain has TRBV2 and TRBJ1-1; TRBD1 matches 8 bases. V was pared by 7 bases and J by 1 base, with 5 bases of the junction left unmatched. The CDR3 runs 14 residues. CDR1 is SNHLY and CDR2 is FYNNEI in the germline V gene. The CDR3 is CASNWGQANTEAFF. Written as DNA, the CDR3 is TGTGCCAGCAATTGGGGACAGGCGAACACTGAAGCTTTCTTT.

This clonotype was counted many times. V and J are TRBV29-1 and TRBJ2-2; 11 bases line up with TRBD1. Losses at the gene ends were 6 bases for V and 8 bases for J; bases not matched to a gene: 8. The germline CDR1 and CDR2 sequences are SQVTM and ANQGSEA. The CDR3 is 14 residues long. CDR3 coding DNA: TGCAGCGTGATCGGGACAGGGGGAGCTGGGGAGCTGTTTTTT. Its translation is CSVIGTGGAGELFF.

This clonotype appeared a few times. The V call is TRBV20-1, the J call TRBJ2-2, with D perhaps being TRBD1 or TRBD2 (6 bases each). This CDR3 is built from 16 residues. V shed 6 bases and J shed 5 bases, with 22 bases lying between them. In germline, CDR1 is DFQATT, CDR2 SNEGSKA (reference sequence). In DNA, the CDR3 is TGCAGTGCCCCCACCTACTCGGGGGCCCGGACCGGGGAGCTGTTTTTT. Translation: CSAPTYSGARTGELFF.

The chain carries TRBV18 and TRBJ1-6, with 7 nucleotides matching TRBD1. This CDR3 is 14 amino acids long. Germline V lookup: CDR1 KGHSH, CDR2 LQKENI. J lost 9 bases, V lost 6 bases, and 8 bases had no gene match. CDR3 amino acids: CASSAGTEGSPLHF. Written as DNA, the CDR3 is TGTGCCAGCTCCGCCGGGACAGAAGGTTCACCCCTCCACTTT.

This clonotype was counted a few times. The rearrangement joins TRBV6-1 to TRBJ1-1; D may be TRBD1 (5 bases). Trimming cost V 7 bases and J 0 bases, with 12 bases left between them. CDR1 and CDR2 (germline): MNHNS, SASEGT. The CDR3 is 14 amino acids. The chain's CDR3 is CASTMGDVNTEAFF. CDR3 nucleotides: TGTGCCAGCACTATGGGGGACGTGAACACTGAAGCTTTCTTT.

In its sample, this clonotype was seen many times. This CDR3 is CASSTGTGSQPQHF. The CDR3 bases are TGTGCCAGCAGTACCGGGACAGGGTCTCAGCCCCAGCATTTT. The chain recombines TRBV12-3 or TRBV12-4 with TRBJ1-5, with 9 bases matching TRBD1. The V segment lost 5 bases and the J segment 6 bases; nucleotides outside the gene matches: 5. The CDR3 spans 14 residues.

Remarks on this clonotype: A much larger clone lies a single base off, so this may be a read error. The chain links TRBV13 to TRBJ2-5, with 7 positions matching TRBD1. Germline V gives CDR1 PRHDT, CDR2 FYEKMQ (reference sequence). The CDR3 is 15 amino acids. This CDR3 is CASSHRQGFQETPYF. The CDR3 nucleotides read TGTGCCAGCAGCCACCGACAGGGTTTTCAAGAGACCCCGTACTTC.

This clonotype has a handful of counts. V is TRBV28 and J is TRBJ2-5, with D possibly matching TRBD2 (5 bases). This CDR3 is 13 amino acids long. The germline gives CDR1 MDHEN, CDR2 SYDVKM. The V and J ends lost 10 bases and 3 bases respectively, with 15 bases between them. The CDR3 DNA reads as TGTGCCACTCTGAAAACAGCGGAAGAGACCCAGTACTTC. Protein sequence: CATLKTAEETQYF.

Many counts were recorded for this clonotype. This rearrangement joins TRBV5-1 to TRBJ2-2, with 7 bases aligning to TRBD1. Germline trimming cut 2 bases from V and 0 bases from J; bases unmatched to any gene: 4. CDR1 and CDR2 from the germline V gene are SGHRS and YFSETQ. This CDR3 is 16 amino acids long. This CDR3 is CASSFRTGPNTGELFF. The CDR3 DNA reads TGCGCCAGCAGCTTTCGGACAGGCCCGAACACCGGGGAGCTGTTTTTT.

This clonotype was seen ten or more times. CDR3 nucleotides: TGTGCCAGCATGACACAGGGGACATGGAATGGCTACACCTTC. The encoded protein is CASMTQGTWNGYTF. V is TRBV12-3 or TRBV12-4 and J is TRBJ1-2; 7 bases align to TRBD1. The CDR3 length is 14 residues. V dropped 7 bases and J dropped 6; count of bases not matched to a gene: 11.

This clonotype has ten or more counts. The chain joins TRBV28 to TRBJ1-1; a possible D gene is TRBD1 (6 bases). The CDR3 covers 14 residues. With 4 bases removed from V and 0 bases from J, the gap between germline ends came to 9 bases. Germline loops: CDR1 MDHEN, CDR2 SYDVKM. CDR3: CASSSGTMNTEAFF. The CDR3 DNA reads as TGTGCCAGCAGTTCGGGGACAATGAACACTGAAGCTTTCTTT. Looking up the rest from reference TRBV28 and TRBJ1-1 gives the full variable domain: DVKVTQSSRYLVKRTGEKVFLECVQDMDHENMFWYRQDPGLGLRLIYFSYDVKMKEKGDIPEGYSVSREKKERFSLILESASTNQTSMYLCASSSGTMNTEAFFGQGTRLTVV.

Ten or more counts support this clonotype. The rearrangement joins TRBV2 to TRBJ2-7; 12 nucleotides match TRBD2. Germline V CDR1 and CDR2: SNHLY, FYNNEI. CDR3 length: 13 amino acids. Unmatched junction bases numbered 1, after V lost 6 bases and J lost 4 bases. This CDR3 is CASRTSGGYEQYF. As DNA, the CDR3 is TGTGCCAGCAGGACTAGCGGGGGTTACGAGCAGTACTTC.

This clonotype came up many times. The chain joins TRBV6-1 to TRBJ2-5, with unresolved D. CDR3 length: 11 residues. Germline V lookup: CDR1 MNHNS, CDR2 SASEGT. Trimming removed 10 bases at V and 5 bases at J, with 11 bases between. CDR3 residues: CATLLSETQYF. DNA of the CDR3: TGTGCCACCCTATTATCGGAGACCCAGTACTTC.

This clonotype has just a few counts. This chain links TRBV24-1 with TRBJ2-5, with D possibly called TRBD1 or TRBD2 (6 bases each). Deletions cut 8 bases from V and 5 bases from J, with 14 bases between. Per germline, CDR1 KGHDR and CDR2 SFDVKD. There are 13 residues in the CDR3. As DNA, the CDR3 is TGTGCCACCACTTCAGGGGAGGCGGAGACCCAGTACTTC. Residues: CATTSGEAETQYF.

Concerning this clonotype itself: A single base separates this from a much larger clone, so it may be a read error. The gene calls are TRBV6-1 and TRBJ2-2; D is unclear. V lost 8 bases, J lost 4 bases, and 17 bases lay in between. Per the germline V gene, CDR1 is MNHNS and CDR2 is SASEGT. This CDR3 has 15 residues. DNA of the CDR3: TGTGCCAGCCGCTCCCCCTGGGTCTGCACCGGGGAGCTGTTTTTT. Protein product: CASRSPWVCTGELFF.

This clonotype has ten or more counts. The genes are TRBV3-1 and TRBJ1-1; D remains unclear. V was clipped by 0 bases and J by 2 bases, with 10 bases between them. The CDR3 is 15 amino acids. Looked up from germline, CDR1 is LGHDT and CDR2 is YNNKEL (reference sequence). The DNA of the CDR3 is TGTGCCAGCAGCCAAGATATCGGGCTCAACACTGAAGCTTTCTTT. As protein: CASSQDIGLNTEAFF.

This clonotype came up many times. J is TRBJ1-2 and V is TRBV6-5, with D possibly TRBD1 on 5 matching bases. Germline V gene data show CDR1 as MNHEY and CDR2 as SVGAGI. The CDR3 contains 13 residues. Trimming took 4 bases from V and 4 from J, leaving 10 bases between them. The CDR3 region is CASSFSGAYGYTF. The CDR3, as DNA: TGTGCCAGCAGTTTTTCCGGGGCCTATGGCTACACCTTC.

This clonotype was detected ten times or more. The chain carries TRBV28 and TRBJ2-7; 12 bases line up with TRBD2. In germline, CDR1 is MDHEN, CDR2 SYDVKM. This CDR3 contains 14 residues. J was trimmed by 4 bases and V by 7 bases; bases with no gene match: 5. CDR3 DNA: TGTGCCAGCACCCTACTAGCGGGGGGATACGAGCAGTACTTC. It translates to CASTLLAGGYEQYF.